This T cell receptor beta chain was recorded in a study of blood T cell repertoires in COVID-19 (dated by TCRdb to about 2020). At the level of the whole study: The collaborator samples originated in the United States, Italy and Spain and spanned the acute and convalescent phases of COVID-19. The prospective study material was composed of cDNA or gDNA derived from T cells, B-cell-depleted T cells, or PBMCs. Deeply sampled blood TCRbeta repertoires from subjects exposed to, actively infected with, or recovered from COVID-19 were included in the dataset. The repertoires were made available in a free public database intended to serve as a resource for research on the immune response to SARS-CoV-2. Samples were obtained from the ongoing ImmuneRACE study (first 160 participants) and from 1,254 subjects provided by 6 global collaborators. A de-identified subject ID, COVID-19 status, age in years and sex were almost always included in the sample metadata. Where available, HLA class I and class II types were obtained from metadata supplied by the sample provider rather than from assay-based typing. General conclusions and limits of the study: The amount of clinical and demographic metadata varied by source and participant and was provided uncurated.

The immunoSEQ Assay, a bias-controlled multiplex PCR, was used to amplify TCRbeta CDR3 regions from genomic DNA. The paper's processing steps were these. Nucleated cell counts per sample were estimated from amplification of reference gene primers within the assay. To quantify the absolute abundance of each unique TCRbeta CDR3 rearrangement, sequence reads were collapsed and filtered. For each sample, productive Simpson clonality was calculated as the square root of Simpson's diversity index over productive rearrangements. Entries here come from immuneACCESS through TCRdb and include only in-frame sequences with V and J called. Some clones fail to appear in such tables; in the studies checked, an unresolved V gene covers under half of the shortfall, and the cause of the remainder is unknown. That table supplies the V and J calls and clone size; D and trimming were determined from the DNA. Across this sample there are 180,000 or so clones, with 88% seen only once. Roughly 1.6% of the sample belongs to the ten largest clones.

Comments on this clone: What antigen it recognizes has not been identified. Base qualities are not recorded, but no much larger clone differs from it by a single base.

Each collaborating institution followed its own protocols to collect whole blood in K2EDTA tubes. For TCRbeta analysis, collaborator samples were shipped as frozen whole blood, as isolated PBMCs, or as DNA extracted from either sample type. The sequenced sample was peripheral blood. This TCR derives from a man between 18 and 35 years old with active or convalescent COVID-19.

The bases are TGTGCCAGCAGCTCAACTGCGGCCCCACTTGGGGAGCTGTTTTTT. Its protein is CASSSTAAPLGELFF. The receptor chain draws on TRBV5-5 and TRBJ2-2, with the D gene too uncertain to name. From the cysteine through the phenylalanine, the CDR3 covers 15 amino acids. The sequence is cut down to CDR3 DNA, 45 bases in frame from base 1. From a lookup of the germline V gene (reference sequence), CDR1 and CDR2 are SGHKS and YYEKEE. V is shortened by 3 bases, J by 8 bases, and the region joining them spans 17 bases.